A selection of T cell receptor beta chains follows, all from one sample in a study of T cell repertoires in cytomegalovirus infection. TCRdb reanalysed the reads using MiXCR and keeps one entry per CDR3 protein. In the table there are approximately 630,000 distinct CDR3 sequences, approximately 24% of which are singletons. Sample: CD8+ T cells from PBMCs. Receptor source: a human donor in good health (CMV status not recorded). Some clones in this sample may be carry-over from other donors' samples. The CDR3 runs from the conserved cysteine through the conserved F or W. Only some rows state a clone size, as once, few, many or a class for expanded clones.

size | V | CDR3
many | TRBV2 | CASSYLAGALTDTQYF
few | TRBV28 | CASSFRDRVDRSGNTIYF
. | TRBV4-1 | CASSQTVYNEQFF
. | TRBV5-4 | CASSSPDLVNEQFF
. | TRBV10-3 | CAISDNSRVQQTDTQYF
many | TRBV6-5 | CASSYSQGGQPQHF
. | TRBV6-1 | CASSVPTSGANNEQFF
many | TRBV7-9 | CASSEDRLATNEKLFF
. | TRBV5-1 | CASSPGAQGTYEQYF
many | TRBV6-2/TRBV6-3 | CASQWGGGQETQYF
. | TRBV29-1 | CSVEGGDLNEQFF
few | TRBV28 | CASSSTKLGLAGSTDTQYF
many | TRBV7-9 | CASSLVGAEQYF
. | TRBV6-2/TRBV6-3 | CASFPGTGGQETQYF
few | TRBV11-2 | CASSTRQGLEETQYF
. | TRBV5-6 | CASSLVLNEAFF
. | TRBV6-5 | CASSPLTGYTDTQYF
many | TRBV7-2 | CASSGSGEKLFF
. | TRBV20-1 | CSATWLGRENTEAFF
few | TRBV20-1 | CSAHAQGQNQPQHF
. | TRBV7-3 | CASSLKITGGDPETQYF
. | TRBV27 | CASSQTGGRAEAFF
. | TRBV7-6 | CASSLAEGRSVYNYGYTF
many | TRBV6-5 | CASSYSILGNYGYTF
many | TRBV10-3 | CAISDISRVNTGELFF
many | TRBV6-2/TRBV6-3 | CASSYSTITANTGELFF
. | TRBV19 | CASSLPGQQFF
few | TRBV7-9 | CASSPKDRGMANEKLFF
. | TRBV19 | CASNGPNTEAFF
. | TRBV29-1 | CSAPSTGEIYGYTF
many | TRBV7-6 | CASSPSEGGNSPLHF
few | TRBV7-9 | CASSSEKGQDTEAFF
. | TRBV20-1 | CSSPLRSHTDTQYF
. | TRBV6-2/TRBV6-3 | CASSYSPIYNEQFF
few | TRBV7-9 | CASSLGQILGNEQFF
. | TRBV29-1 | CSVEDGKTYEQYF
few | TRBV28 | CASINRDTFLTNYGYTF
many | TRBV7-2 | CASSPEAGFSYEQYF
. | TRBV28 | CASRPPGGVNEQFF
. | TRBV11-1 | CASSLRPNQPQHF
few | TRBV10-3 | CAISDGTYNTGELFF
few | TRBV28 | CASSLLRTREKLFF
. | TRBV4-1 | CASSQGGGGWDTQYF
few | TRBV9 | CASSVSGGNYGYTF
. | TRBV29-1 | CSAQARGATNEKLFF
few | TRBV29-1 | CSVEEGAVYGYTF
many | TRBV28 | CASSLGTSGEIGEQFF
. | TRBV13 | CASSLGRGRIGELFF
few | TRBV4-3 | CASSQDGSGAGHYIQYF
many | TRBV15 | CATSRGGDEQFF
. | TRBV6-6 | CASSYERAQPQHF
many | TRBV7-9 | CASTLLREGDVLTF
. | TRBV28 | CASTLGGEKLFF
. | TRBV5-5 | CASSLYPEGVTEAFF
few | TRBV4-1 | CASSQGVKGSYEQYF
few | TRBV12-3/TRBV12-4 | CASRIIQGARGNTIYF
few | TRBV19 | CASRAGDILVETQYF